Below are 20 T cell receptor beta chains sequenced from a single sample in a study of shared clonotypes between healthy human individuals. Clones were read by immunoSEQ multiplex PCR, and TCRdb kept only the in-frame ones, dropping some. This sample has some 1,400,000 clones, with roughly 96% found just once. Sequenced sample: naive CD4+ T cells sorted from blood. The subset is: CD45RA+ positively selected. The receptor source for this set is a man aged 25 to 40 in good health.

The chain has TRBV19 and TRBJ1-1; D perhaps matches TRBD1 (6 bases). The V gene's germline CDR1 is LNHDA and CDR2 SQIVND (reference sequence). V was cut by 6 bases and J by 2 bases, with 13 bases left in between. The CDR3 totals 14 residues. The CDR3 reads CASRPGQSNTEAFF. In DNA form, the CDR3 reads TGTGCCAGTAGGCCAGGACAGTCTAACACTGAAGCTTTCTTT. The whole variable domain, filled in from reference TRBV19 and TRBJ1-1, reads DGGITQSPKYLFRKEGQNVTLSCEQNLNHDAMYWYRQDPGQGLRLIYYSQIVNDFQKGDIAEGYSVSREKKESFPLTVTSAQKNPTAFYLCASRPGQSNTEAFFGQGTRLTVV.

J is TRBJ2-1 and V is TRBV4-2; D is perhaps TRBD2 (6 bases). V dropped 2 bases and J dropped 3 bases, with 17 bases sitting between them. Per the germline V gene, CDR1 is LGHNA and CDR2 is YNFKEQ. The CDR3 runs 17 residues. CDR3 sequence: CASSQRSGAGSYNEQFF. Written as DNA, the CDR3 is TGTGCCAGCAGCCAAAGGAGTGGGGCGGGAAGCTACAATGAGCAGTTCTTC.

Written as DNA, the CDR3 is TGTGCCAGCAGCCTACAGGGCCCTAACTATGGCTACACCTTC. Amino acid sequence: CASSLQGPNYGYTF. J is TRBJ1-2 and V is TRBV2, with D perhaps matching TRBD1 (6 bases). Germline values: CDR1 SNHLY, CDR2 FYNNEI. Trimming took 6 bases from V and 0 from J, leaving 11 bases between them. This CDR3 spans 14 amino acids. The full variable domain, rest sourced from reference TRBV2 and TRBJ1-2, is EPEVTQTPSHQVTQMGQEVILRCVPISNHLYFYWYRQILGQKVEFLVSFYNNEISEKSEIFDDQFSVERPDGSNFTLKIRSTKLEDSAMYFCASSLQGPNYGYTFGSGTRLTVV.

The chain is built from TRBV28 and TRBJ1-2; 9 bases are a match to TRBD1. V shed 7 bases and J 6 bases; nucleotides not matched to a gene: 9. Per the germline V gene, CDR1 is MDHEN and CDR2 is SYDVKM. The CDR3 has 14 amino acids. The CDR3 DNA sequence: TGTGCCAGCATCCGGGACAGGGTTATCCATGGCTACACCTTC. Translating it yields CASIRDRVIHGYTF.

The chain joins TRBV30 to TRBJ1-2, with 8 bases that match TRBD1. The CDR3 runs 12 residues. Germline trimming cut 4 bases from V and 6 bases from J; bases unmatched to any gene: 4. From germline, CDR1 is GTSNPN and CDR2 SVGIG (reference sequence). CDR3 DNA: TGTGCCTGGACAGCAGGGGGCAATGGCTACACCTTC. Protein sequence: CAWTAGGNGYTF.

The V call is TRBV14, the J call TRBJ2-3; D is undetermined. The germline gives CDR1 SGHDN, CDR2 FVKESK. CDR3 size: 14 residues. Trimming pared 0 bases from V and 4 bases from J, leaving 8 bases between. CDR3 DNA sequence: TGTGCCAGCAGCCAAGATCGGGTTCCAGATACGCAGTATTTT. This encodes CASSQDRVPDTQYF.

The chain carries TRBV25-1 and TRBJ1-2; tentative D call: TRBD1 (6 bases). The CDR3 length is 14 residues. V was cut by 4 bases and J by 4 bases, with 13 bases left in between. The germline V gene encodes CDR1 MGHDK and CDR2 SYGVNS. The CDR3 nucleotides are TGTGCCAGCAGTGCCCCAGGGGCTTTCTATGGCTACACCTTC. It yields the protein CASSAPGAFYGYTF.

This chain connects TRBV5-1 to TRBJ2-5, with TRBD2 matching 8 bases. With V trimmed by 3 bases and J by 0 bases, 10 bases remained unmatched. The CDR3 loop spans 17 amino acids. The V gene's germline CDR1 is SGHRS and CDR2 YFSETQ. The CDR3 DNA follows: TGCGCCAGCAGCTCCAGACTAGCGACCCAGTACCAAGAGACCCAGTACTTC. This codes for CASSSRLATQYQETQYF.

With respect to this clone: This specimen includes other DNA sequences encoding the same CDR3. The chain has TRBV2 and TRBJ2-7; no clear D gene. CDR1 and CDR2 from the germline V gene are SNHLY and FYNNEI. V was cut by 2 bases and J by 3 bases, with 2 bases left in between. The CDR3 loop spans 11 amino acids. For the CDR3, the DNA is TGTGCCAGCAGTGAATACTACGAGCAGTACTTC. Protein: CASSEYYEQYF.

This chain uses TRBV12-2 with TRBJ1-4; the D call TRBD1 from the table was never checked on the DNA. TRBV12-2 is termed a pseudogene. This CDR3 is built from 11 residues. CDR3 sequence reads: CASRAGQGIFF. In DNA form, the CDR3 reads TGTGCAAGTCGAGCAGGACAGGGGATTTTTTTT.

This clone occurred once. CDR3 in DNA: TGTGCCAGCAGCGTAGGATGGAGTCGACTAGCGGGAAACGAGCAGTACTTC. This sequence encodes CASSVGWSRLAGNEQYF. The chain employs TRBV9 and TRBJ2-7; 11 bases line up with TRBD2. The CDR3 length is 17 residues. V shed 0 bases and J 5 bases; nucleotides not matched to a gene: 10. Germline V gives CDR1 SGDLS, CDR2 YYNGEE.

Here the CDR3 DNA reads TGCAGCGTCGGAGGGCAGGACAGGCCGTATAACTATGGCTACACCTTC. It is translated as CSVGGQDRPYNYGYTF. The chain uses TRBV29-1 and TRBJ1-2, with TRBD1 matching 7 bases. J was trimmed by 1 base and V by 6 bases; bases with no gene match: 14. The CDR3 has 16 residues. Germline-derived CDR1 and CDR2 are SQVTM and ANQGSEA.

This chain links TRBV19 with TRBJ1-1, with no clear D. Per germline, CDR1 LNHDA and CDR2 SQIVND (reference sequence). The CDR3 runs 14 residues. V was cut by 8 bases and J by 3 bases, with 16 bases left in between. The CDR3: CASVEYASDTEAFF. The CDR3 coding sequence is TGTGCCAGTGTTGAGTACGCGTCGGACACTGAAGCTTTCTTT.

The chain employs TRBV6-1 and TRBJ1-3; a weak D match, TRBD1 (5 bases). Between the trimmed V and J ends, which lost 1 base and 4 bases, there was a span of 14 bases. This CDR3 contains 16 residues. From germline, CDR1 is MNHNS and CDR2 SASEGT. The CDR3, as DNA: TGTGCCAGCAGTGAAGAGACCGGGACGGACGGAAACACCATATATTTT. Its protein is CASSEETGTDGNTIYF.

The CDR3 region has the DNA TGTGCCAGCAGCTTGGCCAGGCAGGGAGGGTACTATAGCAATCAGCCCCAGCATTTT. This sequence encodes CASSLARQGGYYSNQPQHF. J is TRBJ1-5 and V is TRBV5-6; D may be TRBD1 (5 bases). This CDR3 has 19 amino acids. V shed 0 bases and J shed 0 bases, with 19 bases lying between them. Germline CDR1 SGHDT, CDR2 YYEEEE.

The chain recombines TRBV28 with TRBJ2-7; 7 bases are a match to TRBD2. This CDR3 region has 20 residues. CDR1 and CDR2 (germline): MDHEN, SYDVKM. Germline trimming cut 2 bases from V and 2 bases from J; bases unmatched to any gene: 21. The CDR3 sequence is CASSLRETVPGGWATYEQYF. CDR3 bases: TGTGCCAGCAGTTTAAGAGAGACGGTACCCGGGGGGTGGGCTACCTACGAGCAGTACTTC.

The V and J genes are TRBV29-1 and TRBJ2-1, with TRBD1 matching over 7 bases. With V trimmed by 4 bases and J by 10 bases, 7 bases remained unmatched. Looked up from germline, CDR1 is SQVTM and CDR2 is ANQGSEA. The CDR3 runs 12 residues. The CDR3, as DNA: TGCAGCGTTGGGGACAGAGCGACAGAGCAGTTCTTC. Its translation: CSVGDRATEQFF.

The chain joins TRBV27 to TRBJ1-2; D gene ambiguous. The V end was cut by 2 bases, the J end by 3 bases, with 10 bases between. Germline V gene lookup returns CDR1 MNHEY and CDR2 SMNVEV (reference sequence). The CDR3 has 14 amino acids. In DNA form, the CDR3 reads TGTGCCAGCAGTTTAAATGGAGGGTACTATGGCTACACCTTC. Its translation is CASSLNGGYYGYTF.

The rearrangement links TRBV7-9 to TRBJ2-7; 9 nucleotides match TRBD1. Germline assignment: CDR1 SEHNR and CDR2 FQNEAQ (reference sequence). V shed 4 bases, J shed 2 bases, and the junction held 3 bases outside the gene matches. The CDR3 has 14 residues. The CDR3 reads CASSSGQGAYEQYF. The CDR3 DNA reads TGTGCCAGCAGCTCGGGACAGGGTGCCTACGAGCAGTACTTC.

The J gene is TRBJ2-3, the V gene TRBV2; D unresolved. Germline V gives CDR1 SNHLY, CDR2 FYNNEI. With 4 bases removed from V and 3 bases from J, the gap between germline ends came to 8 bases. The CDR3 length is 13 residues. CDR3: CASSVSGTDTQYF. The CDR3 coding sequence is TGTGCCAGCAGTGTTTCCGGTACAGATACGCAGTATTTT.